This T cell receptor beta chain was sequenced for a study of tumor-infiltrating lymphocytes in localized non-small cell lung cancer. On the study more broadly: The cohort mixed smokers and never-smokers, several histologies, and some post-neoadjuvant-chemotherapy samples. General study points: Different pieces of the same tissue were used for each assay. Not all patients were TCR sequenced, owing to tissue quantity.

This CDR3 has 14 amino acids. The V and J ends lost 0 bases and 8 bases, in that order; junction bases with no gene match: 4. CDR1 and CDR2 (germline): LGHNA, YNFKEQ. With regard to this clone: Its antigen is unidentified.

Clones were sequenced by immunoSEQ multiplex PCR, and TCRdb holds only the in-frame ones, with some missing. The table has around 12,000 clones, roughly 64% seen once. The receptor was derived from a human donor with non-small cell lung cancer. The rearrangement joins TRBV4-2 to TRBJ1-2; 9 nucleotides match TRBD1. The material sequenced was lung tumor tissue. The CDR3 sequence is CASSQDTGGSGYTF. DNA of the CDR3: TGTGCCAGCAGCCAAGATACAGGGGGCAGCGGCTACACCTTC.